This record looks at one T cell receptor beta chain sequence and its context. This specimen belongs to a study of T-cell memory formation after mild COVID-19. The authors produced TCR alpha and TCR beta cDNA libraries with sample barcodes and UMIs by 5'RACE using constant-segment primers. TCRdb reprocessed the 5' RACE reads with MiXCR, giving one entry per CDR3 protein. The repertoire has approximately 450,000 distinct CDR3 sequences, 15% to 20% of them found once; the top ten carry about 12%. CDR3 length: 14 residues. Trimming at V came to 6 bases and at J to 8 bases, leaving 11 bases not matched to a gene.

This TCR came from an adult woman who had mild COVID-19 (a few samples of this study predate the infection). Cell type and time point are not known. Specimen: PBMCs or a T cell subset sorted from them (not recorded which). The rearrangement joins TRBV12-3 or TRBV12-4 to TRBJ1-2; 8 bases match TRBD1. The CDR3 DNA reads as TGTGCCAGCAGATCGACAGGGGCGGGCGTAGGCTACACCTTC. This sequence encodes CASRSTGAGVGYTF.